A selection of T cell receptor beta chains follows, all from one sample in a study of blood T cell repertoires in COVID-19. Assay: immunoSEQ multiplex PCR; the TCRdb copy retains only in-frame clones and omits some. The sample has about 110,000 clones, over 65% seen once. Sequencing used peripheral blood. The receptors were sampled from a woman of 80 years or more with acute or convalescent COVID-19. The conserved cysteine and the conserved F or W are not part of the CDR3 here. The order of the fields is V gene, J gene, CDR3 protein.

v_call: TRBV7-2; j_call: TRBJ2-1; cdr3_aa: ASSYHGGESNEQF
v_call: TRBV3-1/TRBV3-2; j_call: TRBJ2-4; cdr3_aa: ASSQGRENIQY
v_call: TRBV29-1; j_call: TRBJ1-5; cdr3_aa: SVEVAGNQPQH
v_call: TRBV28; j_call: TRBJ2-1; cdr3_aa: ASSLPPSGNYNEQF
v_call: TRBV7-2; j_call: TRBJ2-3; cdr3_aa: ASSLVGGGPTDTQY
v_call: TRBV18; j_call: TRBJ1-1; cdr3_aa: ASSPFQGDTEAF
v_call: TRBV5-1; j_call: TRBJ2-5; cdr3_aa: ASSLVLAGGSQETQY
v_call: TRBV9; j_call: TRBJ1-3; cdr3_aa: ASSLTTGAGNTIY
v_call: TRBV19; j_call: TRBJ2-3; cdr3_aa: ASSIGLPRLGDTQY
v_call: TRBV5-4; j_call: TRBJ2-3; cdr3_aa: ASSLDRDPTDTQY
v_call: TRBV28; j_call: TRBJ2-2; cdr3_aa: ASLKGDRTGELF
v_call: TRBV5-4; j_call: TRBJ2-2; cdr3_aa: ASSLGTGGDGELF
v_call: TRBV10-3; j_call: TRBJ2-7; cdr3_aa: AISEGLAGATYEQY
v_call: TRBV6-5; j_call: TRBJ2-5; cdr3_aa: ASSRGLGDQETQY
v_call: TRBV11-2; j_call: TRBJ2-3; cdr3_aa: ASSLPGTDTQY
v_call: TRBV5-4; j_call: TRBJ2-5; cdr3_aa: ASSPGGPVRRSNKETQY
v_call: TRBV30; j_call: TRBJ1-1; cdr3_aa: AWNPTGGRTEAF
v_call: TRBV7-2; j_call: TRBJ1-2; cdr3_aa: ASSPTGTPNPGYT
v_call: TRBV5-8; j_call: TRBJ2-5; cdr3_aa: ASSLIQARLGRETQY
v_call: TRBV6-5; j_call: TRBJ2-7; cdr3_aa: ASRNTGTGAYEQY
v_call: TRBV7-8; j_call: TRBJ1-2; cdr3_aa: ASSPLTRGRGWKYT
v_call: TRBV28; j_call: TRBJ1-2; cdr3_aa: ASAPFRNRGLGYT
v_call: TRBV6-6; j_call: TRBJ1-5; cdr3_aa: ASWTGISNQPQH
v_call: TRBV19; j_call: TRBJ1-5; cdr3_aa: ASRTTGNSNQPQH
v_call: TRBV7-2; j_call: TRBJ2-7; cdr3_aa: ASSLGLAGSEQY
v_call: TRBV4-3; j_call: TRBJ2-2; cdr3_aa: ASSLILGTSGADSTGELF
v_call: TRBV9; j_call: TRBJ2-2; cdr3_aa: ASSPRTGGAAGELF